The 3 T cell receptor beta chains reported below all come from one sample, sequenced in a study of early T cells in non-severe SARS-CoV-2 infection. TCRdb called the 5' RACE reads again in MiXCR, with one record for every CDR3 protein. The data contain 65,000 to 75,000 distinct CDR3 sequences, about 4.9% of them singletons. The sequences come from whole blood, collected at baseline. The receptors derive from an adult who was a healthcare worker with PCR-confirmed SARS-CoV-2 infection or an uninfected control (not recorded which). The donor label of this sample is uncertain.

The chain combines TRBV18 with TRBJ2-5; 7 bases agree with TRBD1. Germline CDR1 is KGHSH and CDR2 is LQKENI. V dropped 3 bases and J dropped 4; count of bases not matched to a gene: 23. The CDR3 has 20 amino acids. The CDR3 sequence: CASSPLRPTPGGNFGETQYF. DNA of the CDR3: TGTGCCAGCTCACCCCTCCGCCCCACACCAGGGGGTAATTTTGGAGAGACCCAGTACTTC.

Comments on this clonotype: A much larger clone differs from this one at a single base, so this may be a read error. The chain joins TRBV29-1 to TRBJ1-3; D unclear. CDR1 and CDR2 (germline): SQVTM, ANQGSEA. The CDR3 runs 11 residues. The CDR3 spells CGVYSGNTIYF. Written as DNA, the CDR3 is TGCGGCGTTTACAGCGGAAACACCATATATTTT.

This clonotype was detected a few times. This chain joins TRBV27 and TRBJ2-1, with a weak D call TRBD2 (6 bases). V gave up 0 bases and J gave up 0 bases, with 15 bases separating them. The CDR3 contains 18 residues. Germline V gene sequence: CDR1 MNHEY, CDR2 SMNVEV (reference sequence). The CDR3 sequence: CASSLSDWGLSSYNEQFF. The CDR3 DNA is TGTGCCAGCAGTTTATCAGATTGGGGACTCAGCTCCTACAATGAGCAGTTCTTC.